The rows below give T cell receptor beta chains drawn from one sample of a study of blood T cells in healthy people across ages. From the 5' RACE reads, TCRdb called clonotypes with MiXCR, one entry per CDR3 protein. Here the sample spans over 950,000 distinct CDR3 sequences, 51% being singletons. The sequencing sample was made of blood. All receptors come from a woman aged 55-69 years in good health. Both conserved end residues are part of each CDR3. The D gene is left open where the match is weak. Rows may omit the clone size; those that give it use once, few, many or a size class.

NA	NA	TRBJ2-7	TRBV6-6	TGTGCCAGCAGTTACTCGGACAAGGGGTTGTACGAGCAGTACTTC	CASSYSDKGLYEQYF
NA	NA	TRBJ2-1	TRBV7-3	TGTGCCAGCAGCTTCGGGGCGTTGGGCTACAATGAGCAGTTCTTC	CASSFGALGYNEQFF
TRBD1	NA	TRBJ2-1	TRBV29-1	TGCAGCGTTTTGGACAGGGCGTATGAGCAGTTCTTC	CSVLDRAYEQFF
TRBD1	few	TRBJ2-5	TRBV12-3/TRBV12-4	TGTGCCAGCAGTGAACAGGGGGCGTCGAAAGAGACCCAGTACTTC	CASSEQGASKETQYF
TRBD1	NA	TRBJ1-5	TRBV20-1	TGCAGTGCTAGAGAAGGGACAGGGCGGCATCAGCCCCAGCATTTT	CSAREGTGRHQPQHF
NA	few	TRBJ2-7	TRBV15	TGTGCCACCAGCAGAGAGGTCAACTCCTACGAGCAGTACTTC	CATSREVNSYEQYF
TRBD2	NA	TRBJ2-4	TRBV3-1	TGTGCCAGCAGCCAAACTAGCGCCGGGGGCAAAAACATTCAGTACTTC	CASSQTSAGGKNIQYF
NA	NA	TRBJ2-1	TRBV20-1	TGCAGTGCTAAGGGTCAGGTGGGACACAATGAGCAGTTCTTC	CSAKGQVGHNEQFF
NA	NA	TRBJ2-7	TRBV12-3/TRBV12-4	TGTGCCAGCAGTTCGTTGACTGTAGGGGGTTCCTACGAGCAGTACTTC	CASSSLTVGGSYEQYF
TRBD1	NA	TRBJ2-5	TRBV27	TGTGCCAGCAGTGTGGGACAGAAGGCGACCCAGTACTTC	CASSVGQKATQYF
NA	NA	TRBJ1-2	TRBV7-8	TGTGCCAGCAGCTTAGTGGATGGAAAACCGGCTACCGGCTACACCTTC	CASSLVDGKPATGYTF
NA	NA	TRBJ1-1	TRBV4-1	TGCGCCAGCAGCCAAGAGGGGGATGACATTCTTCGTGGAGCTTTCTTT	CASSQEGDDILRGAFF
NA	NA	TRBJ2-7	TRBV28	TGTGCCAGCAGTCCGGGACCGAGGACCTACGAGCAGTACTTC	CASSPGPRTYEQYF
NA	few	TRBJ2-3	TRBV29-1	TGCAGCGCTATGACGGCTGGGTATAGCACAGATACGCAGTATTTT	CSAMTAGYSTDTQYF
NA	few	TRBJ1-6	TRBV5-1	TGCGCCAGCAGCTTGGAGAGGGATTCACCCCTCCACTTT	CASSLERDSPLHF
NA	few	TRBJ2-5	TRBV7-6	TGTGCCAGCAGCGCCTACCAGGGAGGTTCCCAGTACTTC	CASSAYQGGSQYF
TRBD1	NA	TRBJ2-7	TRBV6-6	TGTGCCAGCAGTTACTCGAAGGGGACAGGGGTCCTCTACGAGCAGTACTTC	CASSYSKGTGVLYEQYF
TRBD1	NA	TRBJ2-7	TRBV28	TGTGCCAGCAGTTACCCCTTCGAGACAGGGGGGCGGGAGCAGTACTTC	CASSYPFETGGREQYF
TRBD1	NA	TRBJ1-2	TRBV29-1	TGCAGCGTTGGAGGGGGCGCTATCTATGGCTACACCTTC	CSVGGGAIYGYTF
NA	NA	TRBJ1-4	TRBV27	TGTGCCAGCAGTTTAAGGGTAGATAATGAAAAACTGTTTTTT	CASSLRVDNEKLFF
NA	few	TRBJ1-2	TRBV10-3	TGTGCCATCAGTAGCACGCTCACGGGCTATGGCTACACCTTC	CAISSTLTGYGYTF
TRBD2	NA	TRBJ2-7	TRBV28	TGTGCCATCCACTCCGCCTCGAGAATTGGGACTAGCGGGAGGCCTAGCTCCTACGAGCAGTACTTC	CAIHSASRIGTSGRPSSYEQYF
NA	NA	TRBJ2-4	TRBV9	TGTGCCAGCAGCCCGGGCGACAGGGGAGGGTTCGTAGCCAAAAACATTCAGTACTTC	CASSPGDRGGFVAKNIQYF
TRBD2	few	TRBJ2-3	TRBV9	TGTGCCAGCAGCGTCGACGGGAGGGCCCCGGGTACGCAGTATTTT	CASSVDGRAPGTQYF
NA	NA	TRBJ1-5	TRBV5-1	TGCGCCAGCAGCTTGGTCCCATATCAGCCCCAGCATTTT	CASSLVPYQPQHF